This TCR beta chain appears in the sequencing data of a study of post-analysis software for immune sequencing data. The study's findings and limits: Five or six TRBV segments were significantly more frequent in patients than in controls. TRBV5-6, TRBV5-1 and TRBV20-1 were among these segments.

Each TCR beta cDNA library carried unique molecular identifiers. MiXCR, applied by TCRdb to the PCR reads, yields one record per CDR3 protein. This sample has hundreds of thousands of distinct CDR3 sequences; 55% to 70% occur once, and the top ten carry 11%. The CDR3 has 15 residues. Per the germline V gene, CDR1 is MGHDK and CDR2 is SYGVNS. With 7 bases removed from V and 1 base from J, the gap between germline ends came to 11 bases. Comments on this clonotype: Its target is not known.

The sample consisted of blood. The rearrangement uses TRBV25-1 and TRBJ2-6; D gene uncertain. The receptor's source is a girl aged 2 to 10 with multiple sclerosis. The CDR3 is CASNPQASGANVLTF. CDR3 nucleotides: TGTGCCAGCAACCCGCAGGCATCTGGGGCCAACGTCCTGACTTTC.